This entry lists 16 T cell receptor beta chains sequenced from one sample in a study of blood T cells in healthy people across ages. Next came a second PCR, run for about 7 to 12 cycles, which used a sample-barcoded 5' primer along with a J-beta primer mix. TCRdb re-called the 5' RACE reads with MiXCR, one entry per CDR3 protein. The sample lists about 780,000 distinct CDR3 sequences, 20% to 30% occurring once. The sample also formed part of further work on T cells of mothers and their children.

The source material was blood. The source is a boy between 5 and 17 years old in good health.

This clonotype was counted a few times. This chain joins TRBV30 and TRBJ2-7, with 8 positions matching TRBD1. V dropped 3 bases and J dropped 3; count of bases not matched to a gene: 4. Germline loops: CDR1 GTSNPN, CDR2 SVGIG (reference sequence). The CDR3 consists of 13 residues. Written as DNA, the CDR3 is TGTGCCTGGAGCCTTACAGGGGGCTACGAGCAGTACTTC. This sequence encodes CAWSLTGGYEQYF.

This clonotype was recorded a few times. This sequence joins TRBV5-1 and TRBJ2-7, with 13 bases that match TRBD2. Germline V lookup: CDR1 SGHRS, CDR2 YFSETQ. The CDR3 covers 18 residues. J lost 2 bases, V lost 2 bases, and 10 bases had no gene match. The CDR3 loop is CASSLQRPGLAGTYEQYF. DNA for the CDR3: TGCGCCAGCAGCTTACAGAGACCGGGACTAGCGGGGACCTACGAGCAGTACTTC.

This clonotype was seen a handful of times. J is TRBJ2-5 and V is TRBV5-1; perhaps D is TRBD1 or TRBD2 (5 bases each). Per germline, CDR1 SGHRS and CDR2 YFSETQ. The CDR3 sequence is 15 residues long. Trimming took off 2 bases at V and 4 bases at J, with 15 bases between the two ends. The CDR3 DNA follows: TGCGCCAGCAGCTTATCCGGGACGTCTTCAGAGACCCAGTACTTC. It translates to CASSLSGTSSETQYF.

This clonotype was recorded a few times. The CDR3 sequence is CASSAGTPSPLHF. The CDR3 DNA reads TGTGCCAGCAGCGCCGGGACCCCTTCACCCCTCCACTTT. This rearrangement joins TRBV9 to TRBJ1-6; the D gene is possibly TRBD1 (5 bases). The germline V gene has CDR1 SGDLS and CDR2 YYNGEE. The V and J ends lost 3 bases and 9 bases respectively, with 10 bases between them. The CDR3 has 13 residues.

Here the CDR3 DNA reads TGTGCCAGCAGCCAACTTCAGGGGGGAGAGACCCAGTACTTC. This translates into CASSQLQGGETQYF. This chain links TRBV3-1 with TRBJ2-5; D is possibly TRBD1 (7 bases). Germline CDR1 LGHDT, CDR2 YNNKEL (reference sequence). The CDR3 is 14 amino acids. The V and J ends lost 2 bases and 4 bases respectively, with 11 bases between them.

In its sample, this clonotype was seen a few times. The rearrangement uses TRBV27 and TRBJ1-1; 7 bases line up with TRBD1. CDR3 length: 14 residues. The J segment lost 5 bases and the V segment lost 3 bases, leaving 6 bases of the junction unmatched. CDR1 MNHEY and CDR2 SMNVEV come from the germline V gene (reference sequence). CDR3 protein: CASSFDRVSTEAFF. The CDR3 bases are TGTGCCAGCAGTTTCGACAGGGTTAGTACTGAAGCTTTCTTT.

V gene TRBV4-1 combines with J gene TRBJ2-3; 8 bases are a match to TRBD2. V was clipped by 1 base and J by 5 bases; unmatched bases: 11. CDR1 MGHRA and CDR2 YSYEKL come from the germline V gene. The CDR3 loop spans 17 amino acids. The CDR3 coding sequence is TGCGCCAGCAGCCAAGCCCAACCGGGACTAGGGATAGATACGCAGTATTTT. Protein product: CASSQAQPGLGIDTQYF.

In its sample, this clonotype was seen a few times. This rearrangement joins TRBV7-9 to TRBJ2-5; the match to TRBD2 covers 13 bases. Judging by the DNA end, TRBJ2-1 fits better; the J call may be wrong. CDR1 SEHNR and CDR2 FQNEAQ come from the germline V gene (reference sequence). CDR3 size: 16 residues. The CDR3 DNA reads TGTGCCAGCAGCCGTCCGGGACTAGCGGGGAGGGTTGAGCAGTTCTTC. This codes for CASSRPGLAGRVEQFF.

The rearrangement joins TRBV5-1 to TRBJ1-2; perhaps TRBD1 as D (6 bases). Germline V lookup: CDR1 SGHRS, CDR2 YFSETQ. Trimming removed 1 base from V and 8 bases from J, with 12 bases in between. This CDR3 region has 13 residues. The CDR3 coding sequence is TGCGCCAGCAGCTTGTTACAGGGTGTAGGCTACACCTTC. Amino acids: CASSLLQGVGYTF. The whole variable domain, remainder taken from reference TRBV5-1 and TRBJ1-2, is KAGVTQTPRYLIKTRGQQVTLSCSPISGHRSVSWYQQTPGQGLQFLFEYFSETQRNKGNFPGRFSGRQFSNSRSEMNVSTLELGDSALYLCASSLLQGVGYTFGSGTRLTVV.

The chain joins TRBV24-1 to TRBJ2-1; D is perhaps TRBD2 (6 bases). The V end was cut by 5 bases, the J end by 6 bases, with 10 bases between. There are 13 residues in the CDR3. Looked up from germline, CDR1 is KGHDR and CDR2 is SFDVKD. The CDR3 region is CATSVGSSNEQFF. CDR3 nucleotide sequence: TGTGCCACCAGTGTCGGGAGTAGCAATGAGCAGTTCTTC.

The sample holds a few counts of this clonotype. The CDR3 region has the DNA TGCGCCAGCAGGCGGACAGCTGCAACTAATGAAAAACTGTTTTTT. Its protein is CASRRTAATNEKLFF. V usage is TRBV5-1 and J usage is TRBJ1-4; D is possibly TRBD1 (6 bases). The germline V gene has CDR1 SGHRS and CDR2 YFSETQ. Trimming removed 5 bases from V and 0 bases from J, with 11 bases in between. This CDR3 has 15 amino acids.

This clonotype was observed many times. The CDR3 DNA follows: TGTGCCAGCAGCCAACTTCCGGGACAGGGGTACGAGCAGTACTTC. This translates into CASSQLPGQGYEQYF. V is TRBV9 and J is TRBJ2-7; 10 positions agree with TRBD1. The CDR3 totals 15 residues. CDR1 SGDLS and CDR2 YYNGEE come from the germline V gene. The V gene end was trimmed by 4 bases and the J gene end by 4 bases; junction bases not matched to a gene: 8.

This clonotype turned up a few times. The chain couples TRBV2 to TRBJ2-5; TRBD1 agrees at 7 bases. CDR3 length: 13 amino acids. V lost 6 bases, J lost 5 bases, and 6 bases stayed unmatched. The germline V gene encodes CDR1 SNHLY and CDR2 FYNNEI. The CDR3 nucleotides read TGTGCCAGCAGGATCAGGGGGTTGGAGACCCAGTACTTC. Its translation is CASRIRGLETQYF.

The rearrangement links TRBV20-1 to TRBJ1-1; D call uncertain. V dropped 1 base and J dropped 1 base, with 7 bases sitting between them. This CDR3 is built from 13 residues. Germline V CDR1 and CDR2: DFQATT, SNEGSKA (reference sequence). The CDR3 here is CSARVLGNTEAFF. As DNA, the CDR3 is TGCAGTGCTAGAGTCCTGGGGAACACTGAAGCTTTCTTT.

This clonotype has a handful of counts. V is TRBV7-9 and J is TRBJ1-2; a weak D match, TRBD1 (6 bases). V shed 1 base and J shed 3 bases, with 9 bases lying between them. Germline lookup yields CDR1 SEHNR and CDR2 FQNEAQ (reference sequence). The CDR3 contains 14 residues. CDR3 nucleotide sequence: TGTGCCAGCAGCTTAGTGGACAGTCACTATGGCTACACCTTC. Translation gives CASSLVDSHYGYTF. The full variable domain, its missing parts supplied by reference TRBV7-9 and TRBJ1-2, is DTGVSQNPRHKITKRGQNVTFRCDPISEHNRLYWYRQTLGQGPEFLTYFQNEAQLEKSRLLSDRFSAERPKGSFSTLEIQRTEQGDSAMYLCASSLVDSHYGYTFGSGTRLTVV.

V is TRBV12-3 or TRBV12-4 and J is TRBJ1-6; no reliable D call. Deletions cut 8 bases from V and 6 bases from J, with 14 bases between. This CDR3 has 14 amino acids. CDR3 amino acids: CASCLQAGNSPLHF. The CDR3 nucleotides read TGTGCCAGCTGCCTCCAGGCCGGTAATTCACCCCTCCACTTT.